Detailed here is one TCR beta chain. What antigen it recognizes has not been identified. Base quality data are lacking; no much larger clone is found one base away. The sample originates from a study of a mutant IDH1 vaccine in newly diagnosed glioma (dated by TCRdb to about 2021). General notes on the study: Patients received eight vaccinations in weeks 1, 3, 5, 7, 11, 15, 19 and 23, corresponding to visits V03 through V10. In the chemotherapy-containing groups, vaccination started alongside temozolomide cycles, whereas in patients who had radiotherapy alone it started 4-6 weeks after radiotherapy. Of the roughly 32 patients who were treated, around 62% were male and 37.5% were female, and the mean age was around 41 years. Before enrollment, patients had received standard therapy of radiotherapy alone, temozolomide alone, or radiochemotherapy with temozolomide; most received the combination. Peripheral blood samples were drawn at six visits, namely V03 (baseline), V05, V07, V10, V12 and V13. Longitudinal TCRB deep sequencing was done for 25 treated patients, wherever samples were available for exploratory analyses. Results and caveats for the whole study, not just this receptor: Immune responses induced by the vaccine were seen in over 80% of patients across multiple MHC alleles. Availability determined which PBMC samples were chosen for TCRB deep sequencing. Pseudoprogression appeared unrelated to alterations in the top peripheral T cell clonotypes detected by TCRB sequencing. The authors stated that sample limitations prevented analyses of patient blood samples from being reproduced.

Preparation of the library involved the immunoSEQ multiplex PCR assay. Rearranged TCR beta chain sequences were amplified with the hsTCRB Kit following the manufacturer's protocol. TCRB libraries were sequenced on an Illumina MiSeq. For the original study's pipeline: Demultiplexing, trimming and gene mapping were performed with the kit vendor's proprietary platform. Here the immuneACCESS table is served through TCRdb, limited to in-frame sequences with V and J called. Missing clones are a known gap in these copies; in checked studies unresolved V genes cover under half, and the rest lacks a known reason. That table furnishes V, J and clone size, whereas the DNA furnished D and trimming. Within this sample are about 33,000 clones, with 70% to 90% of them counted one time only. Around 2.5% of the sample comes from the top ten. Measured from the cysteine to the phenylalanine, the CDR3 is 14 residues long. The CDR3 DNA has 42 bases and is translated from base 1. CDR1 and CDR2 are drawn from the germline V gene (reference sequence): WNHNN, SYGVQD. V is cut by 7 bases and J by 1 base, and the space between the germline ends is 13 bases.

The intended sense of this specimen's time point label: week 23, last vaccination. Every vaccine dose consisted of 300 ug of a 20-mer mutant IDH1 peptide in Montanide, administered subcutaneously together with topical imiquimod. All donors had newly diagnosed IDH1-mutant astrocytomas of WHO grade 3 or 4 that showed loss of nuclear ATRX. The samples were drawn from NOA16, a multicentre, single-arm, open-label phase I trial in Germany that tested a mutant IDH1 peptide vaccine in humans for the first time. Genomic DNA for TCRB sequencing was isolated from EDTA blood with the DNeasy Blood and Tissue Kit.

This receptor was obtained from a man aged 35 to 55 with glioma. The sequencing here drew on PBMCs, taken from a glioma patient whose treatment included an IDH1 peptide vaccine. Recombination joined TRBV10-1 with TRBJ1-1; the D gene is perhaps TRBD1, from 5 matching bases. CDR3 loop: CASITGRKNTEAFF. The DNA reads TGCGCCAGCATCACGGGACGGAAGAACACTGAAGCTTTCTTT.